These 23 T cell receptor beta chains were sequenced from one sample in a study of cytomegalovirus exposure and HLA in healthy donors. Data came from immunoSEQ multiplex PCR; TCRdb stores just in-frame clones and leaves some out. The profile shows around 66,000 clones, around 97% of them singletons. What was sequenced was PBMCs. The receptors here all came from a woman aged 18-30 years in good health and CMV-seropositive.

J is TRBJ2-1 and V is TRBV6-1, with 11 bases fitting TRBD2. Per germline, CDR1 MNHNS and CDR2 SASEGT. This CDR3 comprises 19 residues. J was trimmed by 1 base and V by 3 bases; bases with no gene match: 11. CDR3 amino acids: CASSDNRRTSGFSYNEQFF. In nucleotides, the CDR3 is TGTGCCAGCAGTGATAATCGCAGGACTAGCGGGTTTTCCTACAATGAGCAGTTCTTC.

This chain connects TRBV7-8 to TRBJ2-3; D remains unclear. The V end lost 1 base, the J end lost 1 base, and 12 bases lay between the germline ends. Germline V gene data show CDR1 as SGHVS and CDR2 as FQNEAQ. This CDR3 comprises 16 residues. CDR3 sequence: CASSLGEVYGTDTQYF. DNA for the CDR3: TGTGCCAGCAGCTTAGGCGAAGTGTATGGCACAGATACGCAGTATTTT. Together with reference TRBV7-8 and TRBJ2-3, the CDR3 gives the full variable domain: GAGVSQSPRYKVAKRGQDVALRCDPISGHVSLFWYQQALGQGPEFLTYFQNEAQLDKSGLPSDRFFAERPEGSVSTLKIQRTQQEDSAVYLCASSLGEVYGTDTQYFGPGTRLTVL.

This chain uses TRBV28 with TRBJ1-5, with TRBD1 as a possible D gene (6 bases). There are 18 residues in the CDR3. Trimming took 6 bases from V and 0 from J, leaving 21 bases between them. Germline CDR1 MDHEN, CDR2 SYDVKM. CDR3 residues: CASRGGYRRSYSNQPQHF. The CDR3 DNA is TGTGCCAGCAGAGGGGGATACAGGAGGTCTTATAGCAATCAGCCCCAGCATTTT.

V usage is TRBV4-1 and J usage is TRBJ1-2; D call uncertain. The CDR3 covers 15 residues. V was pared by 0 bases and J by 6 bases, with 14 bases between. CDR1 MGHRA and CDR2 YSYEKL come from the germline V gene. This CDR3 reads CASSQDRAAGNGYTF. The CDR3 DNA reads as TGCGCCAGCAGCCAAGACCGGGCGGCGGGAAATGGCTACACCTTC.

This chain uses TRBV30 with TRBJ2-7; TRBD2 matches at 8 bases. V lost 5 bases, J lost 11 bases, and 14 bases stayed unmatched. The CDR3 runs to 13 residues. The germline V gene has CDR1 GTSNPN and CDR2 SVGIG (reference sequence). The CDR3 sequence: CAWYNPGLEEKYF. In DNA, the CDR3 is TGTGCCTGGTATAACCCGGGACTAGAAGAGAAGTACTTC.

J is TRBJ1-1 and V is TRBV15, with D uncertain. The CDR3 has 16 residues. Per the germline V gene, CDR1 is LNHNV and CDR2 is YYDKDF (reference sequence). Trimming cost V 1 base and J 1 base, with 13 bases left between them. In nucleotides, the CDR3 is TGTGCCACCAGCAGAGCGGGGAGCCGGGGGAACACTGAAGCTTTCTTT. Translated: CATSRAGSRGNTEAFF.

The CDR3 DNA reads TGTGCCAGCAGCTTGGACCGGCTAGCGCTTACCTACGAGCAGTACTTC. This sequence encodes CASSLDRLALTYEQYF. The chain employs TRBV5-6 and TRBJ2-7; D is perhaps TRBD2 (6 bases). Germline assignment: CDR1 SGHDT and CDR2 YYEEEE. The CDR3 is 16 amino acids. V lost 0 bases and J lost 2, with 15 bases in between.

The chain combines TRBV10-3 with TRBJ1-1; 10 bases fit TRBD1. Per germline, CDR1 ENHRY and CDR2 SYGVKD. The CDR3 spans 14 residues. The ends lost 6 bases at V and 4 bases at J; junction bases unmatched: 5. CDR3 in amino acids: CAISGTGVGTEAFF. CDR3 bases: TGTGCCATCAGCGGGACAGGGGTGGGCACTGAAGCTTTCTTT.

This clone was counted once. This sequence joins TRBV29-1 and TRBJ2-3; TRBD1 aligns across 7 bases. Germline V gene lookup returns CDR1 SQVTM and CDR2 ANQGSEA. CDR3 length: 14 amino acids. V lost 1 base to trimming and J lost 1 base; unmatched junction nucleotides: 2. The CDR3 loop is CSVEATGGTDTQYF. The CDR3 DNA sequence: TGCAGCGTTGAAGCCACAGGGGGCACAGATACGCAGTATTTT.

The V gene is TRBV29-1, the J gene TRBJ2-7, with 10 bases identical to TRBD2. Germline V gene lookup returns CDR1 SQVTM and CDR2 ANQGSEA. This CDR3 has 14 amino acids. V was clipped by 4 bases and J by 0 bases; unmatched bases: 3. The CDR3 DNA is TGCAGCGTTGGGGGACTAGCGCACTCCTACGAGCAGTACTTC. Its protein product is CSVGGLAHSYEQYF.

V is TRBV9 and J is TRBJ2-3, with no clear D. The CDR3 covers 14 residues. V dropped 0 bases and J dropped 4 bases, with 9 bases sitting between them. Germline V lookup: CDR1 SGDLS, CDR2 YYNGEE. The CDR3 is CASSVDYSSDTQYF. CDR3 bases: TGTGCCAGCAGCGTAGATTACAGTTCAGATACGCAGTATTTT.

The chain is built from TRBV9 and TRBJ1-3; D possibly corresponds to TRBD1 (5 bases). Germline V gene data show CDR1 as SGDLS and CDR2 as YYNGEE. V gave up 2 bases and J gave up 0 bases, with 12 bases separating them. The CDR3 is made up of 16 amino acids. CDR3 region: CASSVRQSPSGNTIYF. In nucleotides, the CDR3 is TGTGCCAGCAGCGTTAGACAGTCCCCCTCTGGAAACACCATATATTTT.

The J gene is TRBJ1-2, the V gene TRBV6-1, with unresolved D. The V end lost 2 bases, the J end lost 3 bases, and 16 bases lay between the germline ends. This CDR3 spans 16 amino acids. CDR1 and CDR2 from the germline V gene are MNHNS and SASEGT. This CDR3 is CASSELRGSLYYGYTF. The CDR3 DNA reads as TGTGCCAGCAGTGAACTCCGGGGATCACTGTACTATGGCTACACCTTC.

The rearrangement links TRBV27 to TRBJ2-1; D possibly corresponds to TRBD2 (6 bases). CDR1 MNHEY and CDR2 SMNVEV come from the germline V gene (reference sequence). V lost 5 bases and J 4 bases, leaving 15 bases between the germline ends. CDR3 length: 15 residues. The CDR3: CASSLRGGDYNEQFF. The CDR3 DNA reads as TGTGCCAGCAGTCTAAGAGGCGGGGATTACAATGAGCAGTTCTTC.

A note on this clone: Germline and junction disagree at one end, which may indicate a read error. The chain combines TRBV4-2 with TRBJ2-1; D may be TRBD2 (6 bases). Germline values: CDR1 LGHNA, CDR2 YNFKEQ. The CDR3 sequence is 14 residues long. The DNA for the CDR3 is TGTGCCAGCAGCCAAGCGGGAGAACACAATAAGCAGTTCTTC. Translating it yields CASSQAGEHNKQFF.

The genes are TRBV5-1 and TRBJ2-5; weak D call: TRBD1 (6 bases). From germline, CDR1 is SGHRS and CDR2 YFSETQ. This CDR3 has 17 amino acids. The V end was cut by 5 bases, the J end by 5 bases, with 25 bases between. The CDR3 is CASRTGDGTPFGETQYF. The CDR3 region has the DNA TGCGCCAGCAGGACCGGAGACGGGACACCCTTCGGGGAGACCCAGTACTTC. Using reference TRBV5-1 and TRBJ2-5 for the parts outside the CDR3, the full variable domain is KAGVTQTPRYLIKTRGQQVTLSCSPISGHRSVSWYQQTPGQGLQFLFEYFSETQRNKGNFPGRFSGRQFSNSRSEMNVSTLELGDSALYLCASRTGDGTPFGETQYFGPGTRLLVL.

V and J are TRBV2 and TRBJ2-7; D is perhaps TRBD1 (6 bases). With 5 bases removed from V and 0 bases from J, the gap between germline ends came to 11 bases. Germline lookup yields CDR1 SNHLY and CDR2 FYNNEI. This CDR3 region has 14 residues. Here the CDR3 DNA reads TGTGCCAGCAGTCGCGACAGGAGCTCCTACGAGCAGTACTTC. It codes for CASSRDRSSYEQYF.

The V call is TRBV11-1, the J call TRBJ2-1; D might be TRBD2 (5 bases). Trimming shortened V by 5 bases and J by 7 bases, and 18 bases separated the two germline ends. This CDR3 region has 15 residues. Looked up from germline, CDR1 is SGHAT and CDR2 is FQDESV (reference sequence). CDR3 nucleotides: TGTGCCAGCAGCGGAGGTGCCGACAAATCTAATGAGCAGTTCTTC. It is translated as CASSGGADKSNEQFF.

The chain uses TRBV15 and TRBJ2-7; D call uncertain. V lost 4 bases to trimming and J lost 0 bases, with 13 bases between them. Germline assignment: CDR1 LNHNV and CDR2 YYDKDF (reference sequence). The CDR3 is 15 residues long. CDR3 in DNA: TGTGCCACCAGCATCAGCGTTACCCTCTCCTACGAGCAGTACTTC. Amino acids: CATSISVTLSYEQYF.

The CDR3 nucleotides read TGTGCCAGCAGCTTCCGGCAGGGGGCGCGCAGCGAGCAGTACTTC. Protein: CASSFRQGARSEQYF. This chain uses TRBV5-5 with TRBJ2-7, with 8 bases that match TRBD1. CDR1 and CDR2 from the germline V gene are SGHKS and YYEKEE (reference sequence). With V trimmed by 2 bases and J by 6 bases, 10 bases remained unmatched. The CDR3 consists of 15 residues.

The V gene is TRBV7-9, the J gene TRBJ2-2; D perhaps matches TRBD1 (6 bases). The CDR3 has 16 amino acids. Trimming removed 2 bases at V and 5 bases at J, with 15 bases between. From germline, CDR1 is SEHNR and CDR2 FQNEAQ (reference sequence). CDR3 DNA sequence: TGTGCCAGCAGCTTATCGGGACACCGGCTAACCGGGGAGCTGTTTTTT. This encodes CASSLSGHRLTGELFF.

J is TRBJ2-2 and V is TRBV6-1, with 7 nucleotides matching TRBD2. The CDR3 consists of 16 residues. Germline lookup yields CDR1 MNHNS and CDR2 SASEGT. Losses at the gene ends were 3 bases for V and 7 bases for J; bases not matched to a gene: 11. Here the CDR3 reads CASSETPSGGGGELFF. CDR3 coding DNA: TGTGCCAGCAGTGAGACGCCTAGTGGGGGGGGCGGGGAGCTGTTTTTT.

This clone was seen a single time. This chain uses TRBV25-1 with TRBJ1-2, with 8 nucleotides matching TRBD1. Per germline, CDR1 MGHDK and CDR2 SYGVNS. This CDR3 has 15 amino acids. Unmatched junction bases numbered 3, after V lost 1 base and J lost 2 bases. CDR3 DNA sequence: TGTGCCAGCAGTGAATTGCCAGGGGGCAACTATGGCTACACCTTC. As protein: CASSELPGGNYGYTF.